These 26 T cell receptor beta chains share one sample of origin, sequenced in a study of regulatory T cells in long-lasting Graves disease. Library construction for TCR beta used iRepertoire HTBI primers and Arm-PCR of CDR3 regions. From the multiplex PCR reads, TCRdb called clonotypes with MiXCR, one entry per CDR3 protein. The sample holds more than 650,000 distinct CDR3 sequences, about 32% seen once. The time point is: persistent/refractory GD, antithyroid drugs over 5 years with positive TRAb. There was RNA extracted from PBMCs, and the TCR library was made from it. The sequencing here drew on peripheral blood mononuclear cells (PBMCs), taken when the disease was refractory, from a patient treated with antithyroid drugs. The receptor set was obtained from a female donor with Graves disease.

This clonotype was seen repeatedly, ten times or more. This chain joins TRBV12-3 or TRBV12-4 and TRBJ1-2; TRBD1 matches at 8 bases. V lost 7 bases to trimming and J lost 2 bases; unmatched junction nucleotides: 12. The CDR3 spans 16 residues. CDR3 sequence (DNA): TGTGCCAGCATCAGACTTATGGACAGGGAAAACTATGGCTACACCTTC. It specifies CASIRLMDRENYGYTF.

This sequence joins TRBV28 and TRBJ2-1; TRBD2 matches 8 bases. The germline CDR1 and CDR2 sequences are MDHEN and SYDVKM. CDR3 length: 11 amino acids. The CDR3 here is CALAGFNEQFF. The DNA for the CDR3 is TGTGCATTAGCGGGATTCAATGAGCAGTTCTTC.

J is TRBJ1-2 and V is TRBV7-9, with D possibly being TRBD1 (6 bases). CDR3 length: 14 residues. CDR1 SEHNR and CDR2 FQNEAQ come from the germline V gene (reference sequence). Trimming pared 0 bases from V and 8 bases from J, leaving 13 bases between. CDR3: CASSLATQGKGYTF. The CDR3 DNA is TGTGCCAGCAGCTTAGCAACACAGGGCAAGGGCTACACCTTC.

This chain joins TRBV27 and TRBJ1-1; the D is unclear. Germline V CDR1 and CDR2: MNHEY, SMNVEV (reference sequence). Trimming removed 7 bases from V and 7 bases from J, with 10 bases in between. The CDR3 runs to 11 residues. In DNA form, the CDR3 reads TGTGCCAGCAAAACTAGTAATGAAGCTTTCTTT. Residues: CASKTSNEAFF.

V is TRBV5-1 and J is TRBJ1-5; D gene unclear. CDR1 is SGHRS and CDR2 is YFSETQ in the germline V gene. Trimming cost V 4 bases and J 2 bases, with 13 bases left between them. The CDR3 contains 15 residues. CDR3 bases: TGCGCCAGCAGCCCGGGCCCTCCTGGCAATCAGCCCCAGCATTTT. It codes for CASSPGPPGNQPQHF.

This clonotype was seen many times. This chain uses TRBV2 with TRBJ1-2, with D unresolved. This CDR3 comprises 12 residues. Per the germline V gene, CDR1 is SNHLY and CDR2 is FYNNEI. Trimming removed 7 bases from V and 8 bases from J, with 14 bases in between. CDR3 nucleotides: TGTGCCAGCACCGCGACGGGCGAGGGCTACACCTTC. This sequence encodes CASTATGEGYTF.

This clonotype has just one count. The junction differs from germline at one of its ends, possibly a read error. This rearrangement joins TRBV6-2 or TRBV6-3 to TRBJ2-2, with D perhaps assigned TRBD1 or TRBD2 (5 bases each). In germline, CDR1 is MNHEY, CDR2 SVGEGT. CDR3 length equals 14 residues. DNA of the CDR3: TGTGCCAGCACCAGAATGGGGGAGACCGGGGAGCTGCTTTTT. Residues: CASTRMGETGELLF.

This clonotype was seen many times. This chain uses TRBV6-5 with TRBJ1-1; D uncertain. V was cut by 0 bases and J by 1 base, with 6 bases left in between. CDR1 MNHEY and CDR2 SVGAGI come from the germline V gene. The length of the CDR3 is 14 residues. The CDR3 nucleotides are TGTGCCAGCAGTTACTCGGCGGAGAACACTGAAGCTTTCTTT. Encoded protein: CASSYSAENTEAFF.

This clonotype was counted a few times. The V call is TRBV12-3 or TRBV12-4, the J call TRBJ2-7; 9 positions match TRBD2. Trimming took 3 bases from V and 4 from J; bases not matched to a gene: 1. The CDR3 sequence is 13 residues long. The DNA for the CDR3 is TGTGCCAGCAGTTTTCTAGCGGGATACGAGCAGTACTTC. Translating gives CASSFLAGYEQYF.

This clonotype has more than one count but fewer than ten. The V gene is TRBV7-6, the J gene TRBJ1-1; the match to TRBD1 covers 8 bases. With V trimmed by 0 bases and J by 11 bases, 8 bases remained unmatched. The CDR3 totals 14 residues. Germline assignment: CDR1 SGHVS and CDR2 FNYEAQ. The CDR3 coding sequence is TGTGCCAGCAGCTTAGCGGCATCGGGGGACAGGGCTTTCTTT. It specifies CASSLAASGDRAFF.

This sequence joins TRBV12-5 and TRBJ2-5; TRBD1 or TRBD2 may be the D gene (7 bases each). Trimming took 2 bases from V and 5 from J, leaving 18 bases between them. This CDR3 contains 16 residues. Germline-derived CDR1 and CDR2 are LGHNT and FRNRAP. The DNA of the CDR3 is TGTGCTAGTGGTTTGTCTGAACAGGGGAGGGATGAGACCCAGTACTTC. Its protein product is CASGLSEQGRDETQYF. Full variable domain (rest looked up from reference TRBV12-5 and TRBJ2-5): DARVTQTPRHKVTEMGQEVTMRCQPILGHNTVFWYRQTMMQGLELLAYFRNRAPLDDSGMPKDRFSAEMPDATLATLKIQPSEPRDSAVYFCASGLSEQGRDETQYFGPGTRLLVL.

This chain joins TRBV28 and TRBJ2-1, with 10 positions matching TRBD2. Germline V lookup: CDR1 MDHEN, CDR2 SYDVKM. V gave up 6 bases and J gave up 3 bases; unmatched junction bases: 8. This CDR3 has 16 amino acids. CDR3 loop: CASRSTLAGGYNEQFF. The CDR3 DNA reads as TGTGCCAGCAGATCGACCTTAGCGGGAGGCTACAATGAGCAGTTCTTC.

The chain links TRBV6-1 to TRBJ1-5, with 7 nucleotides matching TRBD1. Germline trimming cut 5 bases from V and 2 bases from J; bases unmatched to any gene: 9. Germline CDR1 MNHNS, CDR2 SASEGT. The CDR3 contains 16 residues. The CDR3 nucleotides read TGTGCCAGCAGTCCGGATGACAGGGCGGGCAATCAGCCCCAGCATTTT. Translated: CASSPDDRAGNQPQHF.

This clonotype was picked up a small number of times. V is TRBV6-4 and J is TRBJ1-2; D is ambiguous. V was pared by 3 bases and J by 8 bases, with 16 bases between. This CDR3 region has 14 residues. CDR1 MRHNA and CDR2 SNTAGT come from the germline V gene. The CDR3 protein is CASSEALRGFGYTF. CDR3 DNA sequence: TGTGCCAGCAGTGAAGCGCTTCGAGGGTTCGGCTACACCTTC.

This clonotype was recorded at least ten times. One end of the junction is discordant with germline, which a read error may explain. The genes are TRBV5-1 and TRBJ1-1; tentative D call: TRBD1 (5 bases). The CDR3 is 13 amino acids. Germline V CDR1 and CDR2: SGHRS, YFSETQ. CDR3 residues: CASSLGGVTEAFF. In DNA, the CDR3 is TGTGCCAGCAGTTTGGGGGGAGTCACTGAAGCTTTCTTT. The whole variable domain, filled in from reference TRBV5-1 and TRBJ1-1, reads KAGVTQTPRYLIKTRGQQVTLSCSPISGHRSVSWYQQTPGQGLQFLFEYFSETQRNKGNFPGRFSGRQFSNSRSEMNVSTLELGDSALYLCASSLGGVTEAFFGQGTRLTVV.

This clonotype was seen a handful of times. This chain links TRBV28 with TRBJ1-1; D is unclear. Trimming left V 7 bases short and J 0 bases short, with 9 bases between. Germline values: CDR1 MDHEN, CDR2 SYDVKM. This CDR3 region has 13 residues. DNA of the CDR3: TGTGCCAGCACGTTAATCATGAACACTGAAGCTTTCTTT. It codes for CASTLIMNTEAFF.

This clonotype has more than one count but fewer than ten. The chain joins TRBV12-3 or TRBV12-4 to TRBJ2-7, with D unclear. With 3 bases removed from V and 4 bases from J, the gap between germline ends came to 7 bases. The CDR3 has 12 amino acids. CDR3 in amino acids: CASSFSNYEQYF. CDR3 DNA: TGTGCCAGCAGTTTTAGCAATTACGAGCAGTACTTC.

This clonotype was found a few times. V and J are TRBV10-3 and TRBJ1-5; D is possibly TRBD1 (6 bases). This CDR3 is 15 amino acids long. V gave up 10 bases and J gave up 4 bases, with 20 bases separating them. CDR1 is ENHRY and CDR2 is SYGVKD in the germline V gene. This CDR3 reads CATLPEGGLNQPQHF. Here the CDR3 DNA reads TGTGCCACCCTGCCTGAGGGGGGTCTAAATCAGCCCCAGCATTTT.

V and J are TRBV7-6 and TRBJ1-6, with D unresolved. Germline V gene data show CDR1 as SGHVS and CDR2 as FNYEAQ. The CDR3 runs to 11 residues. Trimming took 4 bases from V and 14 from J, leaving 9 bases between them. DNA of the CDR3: TGTGCCAGCAGCTCTAATAGGTCCCTCCACTTT. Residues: CASSSNRSLHF.

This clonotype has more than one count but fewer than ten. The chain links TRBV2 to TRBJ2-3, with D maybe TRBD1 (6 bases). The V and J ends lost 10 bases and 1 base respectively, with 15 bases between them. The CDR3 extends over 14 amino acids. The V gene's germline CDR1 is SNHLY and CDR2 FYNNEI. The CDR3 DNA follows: TGTGCCACTAGCCCAGGGGCGCGCACAGATACGCAGTATTTT. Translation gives CATSPGARTDTQYF.

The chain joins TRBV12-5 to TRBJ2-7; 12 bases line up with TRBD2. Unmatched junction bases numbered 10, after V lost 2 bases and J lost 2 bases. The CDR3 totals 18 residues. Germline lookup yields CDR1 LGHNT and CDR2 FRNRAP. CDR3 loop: CASGLQTSGSREAYEQYF. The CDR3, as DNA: TGTGCTAGTGGTTTGCAGACTAGCGGGAGTAGGGAGGCCTACGAGCAGTACTTC.

The CDR3: CASSYFPGTGGEAFF. In nucleotides, the CDR3 is TGTGCCAGCAGTTACTTTCCCGGGACAGGCGGAGAAGCTTTCTTT. The chain joins TRBV6-2 or TRBV6-3 to TRBJ1-1, with 8 nucleotides matching TRBD1. Germline V gene lookup returns CDR1 MNHEY and CDR2 SVGEGT. The CDR3 extends over 15 amino acids. With V trimmed by 1 base and J by 8 bases, 9 bases remained unmatched.

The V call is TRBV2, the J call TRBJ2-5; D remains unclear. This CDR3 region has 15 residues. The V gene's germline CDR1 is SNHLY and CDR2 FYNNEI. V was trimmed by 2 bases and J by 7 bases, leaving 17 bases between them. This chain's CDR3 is CASSEQLQRIGTQYF. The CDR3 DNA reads TGTGCCAGCAGTGAACAGTTACAGAGAATAGGGACCCAGTACTTC.

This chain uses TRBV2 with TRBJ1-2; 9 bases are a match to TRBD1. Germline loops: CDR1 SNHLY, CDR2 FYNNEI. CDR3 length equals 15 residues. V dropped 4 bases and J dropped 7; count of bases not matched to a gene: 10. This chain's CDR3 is CASSVPGQGLGGYTF. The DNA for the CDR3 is TGTGCCAGCAGTGTTCCGGGACAGGGCTTAGGTGGCTACACCTTC.

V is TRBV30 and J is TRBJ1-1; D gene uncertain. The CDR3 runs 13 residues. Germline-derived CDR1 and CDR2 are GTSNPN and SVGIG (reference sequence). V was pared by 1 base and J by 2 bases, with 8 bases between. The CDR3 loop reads CAWSEQINTEAFF. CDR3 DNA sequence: TGTGCCTGGAGTGAACAGATAAACACTGAAGCTTTCTTT.

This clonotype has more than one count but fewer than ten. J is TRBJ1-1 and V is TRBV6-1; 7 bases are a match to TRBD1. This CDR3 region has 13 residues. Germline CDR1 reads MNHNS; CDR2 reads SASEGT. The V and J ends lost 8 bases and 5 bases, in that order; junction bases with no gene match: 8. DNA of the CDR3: TGTGCCAGCGGCCTGACAGGGTATACTGAAGCTTTCTTT. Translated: CASGLTGYTEAFF.